This T cell receptor beta chain was sequenced during a study of T cells in narcolepsy. Study summary: Donors had narcolepsy type 1 or type 2, or were healthy controls. Study results and caveats: Blood of same and different patients, but not healthy controls, reportedly held recurring autoreactive clonotypes. In some patient and control memory CD4+ samples, autoreactive clones were absent. Comparing one patient's CSF and blood CD4+ clonotypes highlighted HCRT- and TRIB2-specific autoreactive clonotypes.

The method was immunoSEQ multiplex PCR; TCRdb's version includes in-frame clones alone and lacks a portion of them. The table shows tens of thousands of clones, with about 84% occurring only once. Concerning this clone: Antigen: not known.

Germline V gene lookup returns CDR1 SNHLY and CDR2 FYNNEI. The CDR3 length is 13 residues. Trimming cost V 6 bases and J 5 bases, with 13 bases left between them. This clonotype originated in a human donor with narcolepsy. This sequence joins TRBV2 and TRBJ2-5, with D uncertain. The sequenced sample consisted of CD45RA- memory CD4+ T cells from PBMCs. Here the CDR3 reads CASRLDLGETQYF. CDR3 sequence (DNA): TGTGCCAGCAGATTGGACCTTGGGGAGACCCAGTACTTC.